The sequence of this T cell receptor (beta chain) was determined in a study of shared clonotypes between healthy human individuals (TCRdb year 2020). Regarding the complete study: The cohort comprised a couple of women and a few men aged 18 to 49 years. Each donor's leukapheresis produced roughly between roughly 0.85 and 9.5 billion PBMCs. To increase sequencing depth and limit assay-specific biases, TCR repertoire library preparation and sequencing were carried out by different laboratories using diverse techniques. For each donor, three plates each were used for CD4 naive and CD4 memory, two plates were used for CD8 naive, and one plate was used for CD8 memory. The study deeply sequenced blood TCR repertoires of about 5 healthy adults to estimate repertoire size and the extent of clonotype sharing between individuals. Study-wide conclusions, independent of this receptor: Sampling was limited to blood, and TCR repertoires in tissue likely differ from TCR repertoires in blood. Pairwise subsampling led to the expectation that sequencing depth would affect the degree of clonotype sharing among donors. Naive subsets generally had larger estimated clonotype richness than memory subsets. About 4.5% of naive CD4, roughly 3.6% of naive CD8, about 2.5% of memory CD4, and 0.35% to 0.5% of memory CD8 clonotypes were shared across a few donors. Even with the large sequencing depth, rarefaction of the sorted-subset datasets indicated that sequencing was incomplete. Because the study included only a small number of donors, the genetic and exposure-history diversity represented was limited. Compared with non-shared clonotypes, clonotypes shared by all four sorted-subset donors had higher generation probabilities.

Healthy HIV-negative adults with no recently reported acute infections or vaccinations were included as donors. Only Caucasian adults living in Nashville, Tennessee, USA were represented among the donors. CD8 memory samples were composed of magnetically selected CD45RO+ cells combined with CCR7-negative CD45RA+ effector memory (TemRA) cells. After blood collection by leukapheresis, PBMCs were isolated using Ficoll-Histopaque density gradient centrifugation and then cryopreserved in the vapor phase of liquid nitrogen. Analytical flow cytometry was used to check the purity and quantity of every magnetically sorted T cell population. Genomic DNA was isolated from every sorted fraction and measured by UV absorbance on a Nanodrop 2000c. TCR CDR3 regions were amplified from genomic DNA by multiplex PCR using the deep immunoSEQ assay. Extracted genomic DNA from each cell subset was distributed evenly across all wells of several immunoSEQ 96-well plates, and each plate was treated as a replicate. For sorted subsets, approximately 200 ng of genomic DNA, equivalent to about 30,000 T cell genomes, went into each replicate PCR. Purified libraries were measured with a Qubit 3.0 fluorometer, size-checked on a Bioanalyzer 2100, and measured again with the KAPA Library Quantification kit. Every immunoSEQ 96-well plate was sequenced on a dedicated single-read 150-cycle Illumina NextSeq 550 flow cell. The paper's data handling went like this. Because only junctional sequences without quality scores were contained in the immunoSEQ output, filtering matching that applied to full-length reads could not be performed. Sequences were annotated with PyIR, a Python wrapper for IgBLAST v1.9, and V/J genes and CDR3 were assigned using IMGT germline references. Reads with weak V/J assignments (E-value above 1e-6), missing CDR3, stop codons, out-of-frame junctions, or ambiguous translated residues were removed. V3J clonotypes were defined as sequences sharing the same inferred V gene, J gene, and CDR3 amino acid sequence. Percentage overlap between repertoires was computed as shared unique clonotypes divided by the size of the smaller repertoire. Repertoire richness was assessed with RTK rarefaction, the Chao1 estimator, and Recon v2.1 estimates of unobserved clonotypes. OLGA was used to compute generation probabilities for all TCRbeta clonotypes that the gDNA method yielded from a handful of donors. TCRdb retrieved this table from immuneACCESS and kept in-frame rearrangements only. Not all clones are present; in checked studies, unresolved V genes account for under half, and no reason is known for the remainder. D and trimming were read from the DNA, whereas the V and J calls and clone size are those reported in that table. In all, the sample holds 90,000 to 120,000 clones, and roughly 66% of those were seen once. Of the sample, 24% falls within the top ten clones.

With respect to this clone: There is no known antigen for this receptor. There are no base qualities to consult, and no much larger clone falls within one base.

Reading the germline V gene gives CDR1 MGHDK and CDR2 SYGVNS. The CDR3 measures 15 amino acids from cysteine to phenylalanine. The only DNA kept is the CDR3, 45 bases in frame from the first base. Trimming costs V 8 bases and J 2 bases, and their ends lie 18 bases apart. The sequence was obtained from a woman in her twenties or thirties in good health. The chain joins TRBV25-1 to TRBJ1-2; TRBD1 is a possible D gene, resting on 6 matching bases. Sequencing was performed on memory CD8+ T cells sorted from blood. The sample's cell subset or site label is to be understood as: CD45RO+ cells pooled with CCR7-negative TemRA cells. The DNA sequence follows: TGTGCCAGCCGCAAAGTGAGGGGGATAAACTATGGCTACACCTTC. Its translation reads: CASRKVRGINYGYTF.